The entry that follows covers one TCR beta chain sequence. Participant-given clinical history determined each cohort assignment. Germline lookup yields CDR1 WNHNN and CDR2 SYGVQD (reference sequence). J gave up 3 bases and V 4 bases, and 0 bases lay outside the gene matches. The CDR3 covers 12 residues. This specimen comes from a study of blood T cell repertoires in COVID-19. About the study: PBMCs, B-cell-depleted T cells, or T cells were the source of the cDNA or gDNA that made up the material.

Repertoires were generated with immunoSEQ multiplex PCR, while TCRdb's copy carries only in-frame clones and drops some. This sample has about 480,000 clones, with 88% found just once. The genes are TRBV10-1 and TRBJ2-7, with 7 bases fitting TRBD1. This receptor was identified in a middle-aged woman who had recovered from COVID-19. The source material was PBMCs or T cells enriched from blood (not recorded which). CDR3 bases: TGCGCCAGCAGTGGACAGGGCTACGAGCAGTACTTC. Its translation: CASSGQGYEQYF.